These 5 T cell receptor beta chains were all obtained from the same sample, sequenced in a study of memory CD4+ T cells and cytomegalovirus serostatus. Single viable CD3+CD4+CD8-CD45RO+ cells were sorted as the memory CD4+ T cells. Produced via immunoSEQ multiplex PCR; TCRdb's table is partial and in-frame only. The sample lists tens of thousands of clones, around 76% occurring once. The sequencing input was memory CD4+ T cells from blood. The receptors here all came from an adult in good health and CMV-seropositive.

The rearrangement links TRBV5-1 to TRBJ2-6; D unclear. Trimming took off 6 bases at V and 0 bases at J, with 10 bases between the two ends. This CDR3 is 15 amino acids long. Germline CDR1 is SGHRS and CDR2 is YFSETQ. CDR3 in DNA: TGCGCCAGCAACAAGGAACCCTCTGGGGCCAACGTCCTGACTTTC. It translates to CASNKEPSGANVLTF.

This clone was seen more than once but under ten times. This chain connects TRBV18 to TRBJ2-2; possible D gene TRBD1, 5 bases. Trimming took 3 bases from V and 6 from J, leaving 11 bases between them. From germline, CDR1 is KGHSH and CDR2 LQKENI. The CDR3 sequence is 14 residues long. For the CDR3, the DNA is TGTGCCAGCTCACCGACAGCCTCTCCCGGGGAGCTGTTTTTT. Translation: CASSPTASPGELFF.

The V and J genes are TRBV6-1 and TRBJ2-2; maybe TRBD1 (5 bases). Germline V CDR1 and CDR2: MNHNS, SASEGT. The CDR3 covers 14 residues. Trimming removed 6 bases from V and 1 base from J, with 9 bases in between. The CDR3 region is CASRGTGNTGELFF. The CDR3 region has the DNA TGTGCCAGCAGGGGAACAGGGAACACCGGGGAGCTGTTTTTT.

The V and J genes are TRBV19 and TRBJ2-7, with 9 bases aligning to TRBD1. The CDR3 is 14 residues long. CDR1 is LNHDA, CDR2 SQIVND, per germline (reference sequence). V lost 6 bases to trimming and J lost 0 bases; unmatched junction nucleotides: 3. The CDR3 here is CASRKGQGSYEQYF. CDR3 nucleotide sequence: TGTGCCAGTAGAAAGGGACAGGGCTCCTACGAGCAGTACTTC.

The rearrangement uses TRBV6-5 and TRBJ1-1; no clear D. Trimming took off 6 bases at V and 7 bases at J, with 12 bases between the two ends. Looked up from germline, CDR1 is MNHEY and CDR2 is SVGAGI. CDR3 length: 12 amino acids. CDR3 nucleotides: TGTGCCAGCAGCGAACAGCGATATGAAGCTTTCTTT. This codes for CASSEQRYEAFF.